This T cell receptor beta chain was identified during a study of blood T cell repertoires in COVID-19. The authors' processing: It was from reference gene primer amplification that nucleated cell counts were estimated. Clones were sequenced by immunoSEQ multiplex PCR, and TCRdb holds only the in-frame ones, with some missing. For V, J and clone size, that table is used; D and trimming come from the DNA. The data hold about 160,000 clones, with 82% observed a single time. Patients of the Seattle cohort, enrolled during active infection, were followed longitudinally. V gave up 0 bases and J gave up 8 bases; unmatched junction bases: 7. Germline loops: CDR1 LNHNV, CDR2 YYDKDF (reference sequence). This CDR3 comprises 16 residues.

The TCR originated in a woman aged 40 to 49 with COVID-19, enrolled during active disease. The V and J genes are TRBV15 and TRBJ1-4; the match to TRBD1 covers 9 bases. Material: peripheral blood. The CDR3 loop reads CATSREWTGVEEKLFF. The CDR3 DNA is TGTGCCACCAGCAGAGAGTGGACAGGGGTCGAGGAAAAACTGTTTTTT.